The sample holds a few counts of the clone carrying this TCR beta chain. Its specificity is not known. The sample belongs to a study of CD8+ T cells in alopecia areata. General observations from the study: Alopecia totalis/universalis scalp especially showed more expanded CD8+ clones than normal scalp. Normal skin contains resident alphabeta T cells, and these are also sequenced in scalp samples.

The trim removed 3 bases at V and 2 bases at J, leaving 5 bases unmatched. The CDR3 loop spans 14 amino acids. The germline gives CDR1 SGDLS, CDR2 YYNGEE. Extracted from the samples, RNA was reverse transcribed into cDNA to serve as the sequencing template. Profiled with immunoSEQ multiplex PCR; TCRdb holds only in-frame clones, not every one. The data show some 200,000 clones, around 50% seen once. The chain uses TRBV9 and TRBJ2-7; 7 positions match TRBD1. The receptor's source is a human donor in good health. The specimen sequenced was CD8+ T cells sorted from blood. CDR3 coding DNA: TGTGCCAGCAGCGAGGGGGACAGCCCCTACGAGCAGTACTTC. Amino acid sequence: CASSEGDSPYEQYF.